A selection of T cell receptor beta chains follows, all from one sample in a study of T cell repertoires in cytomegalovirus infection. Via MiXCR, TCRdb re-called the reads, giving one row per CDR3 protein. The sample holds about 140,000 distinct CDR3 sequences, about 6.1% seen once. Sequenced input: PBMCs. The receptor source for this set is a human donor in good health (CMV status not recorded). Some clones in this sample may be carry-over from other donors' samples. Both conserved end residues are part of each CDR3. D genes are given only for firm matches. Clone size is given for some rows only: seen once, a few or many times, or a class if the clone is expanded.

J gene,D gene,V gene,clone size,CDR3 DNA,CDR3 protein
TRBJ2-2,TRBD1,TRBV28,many,TGTGCCAGCAGTGGGACAGGTAGTAGAGTCACCGGGGAGCTGTTTTTT,CASSGTGSRVTGELFF
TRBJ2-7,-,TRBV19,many,TGTGCCAGTAGTACCACTGCTTACGAGCAGTACTTC,CASSTTAYEQYF
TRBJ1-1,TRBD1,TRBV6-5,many,TGTGCCAGCAGTTACGGGGGACAGGGGGCGATGGGTAATGAAGCTTTCTTT,CASSYGGQGAMGNEAFF
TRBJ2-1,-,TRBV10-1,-,TGCGCCAGCAGTGATCCGGGGGCAGGCGACAATGAGCAGTTCTTC,CASSDPGAGDNEQFF
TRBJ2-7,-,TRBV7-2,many,TGTGCCAGCAGCCTAGCCACTGGCTCCTACGAGCAGTACTTC,CASSLATGSYEQYF
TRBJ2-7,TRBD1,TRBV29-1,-,TGCAGCGCTTCGGGACAGGGGTCCTCCTACGAGCAGTACTTC,CSASGQGSSYEQYF
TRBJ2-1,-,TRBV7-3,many,TGTGCCAGCAGCCCAAACCGGAATGAGCAGTTCTTC,CASSPNRNEQFF
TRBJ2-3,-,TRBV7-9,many,TGTGCCAGCAGCGTAGGTCTCTCAAGAGATACGCAGTATTTT,CASSVGLSRDTQYF
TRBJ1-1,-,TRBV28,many,TGTGCCAGCAGGCCCCTTAGGCCTGCCATGAACACTGAAGCTTTCTTT,CASRPLRPAMNTEAFF
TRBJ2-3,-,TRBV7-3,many,TGTGCCAGCAGCCCAGGGGGTAGCGGGGCGACAGATACGCAGTATTTT,CASSPGGSGATDTQYF
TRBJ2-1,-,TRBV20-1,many,TGCAGTGCTAGATCGTCGTGGGGGGCCTCCTACAATGAGCAGTTCTTC,CSARSSWGASYNEQFF
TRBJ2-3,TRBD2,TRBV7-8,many,TGTGCCAGCAGCTACGGGACTAGCGGGGGCCTGACAGATACGCAGTATTTT,CASSYGTSGGLTDTQYF
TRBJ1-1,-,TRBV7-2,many,TGTGCCAGCAGCTTTCTTATTCTCGCCAGGGAAGCTTTCTTT,CASSFLILAREAFF
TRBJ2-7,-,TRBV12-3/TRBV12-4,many,TGTGCCAGCAGCCCAAGGACATTCCGCTACGAGCAGTACTTC,CASSPRTFRYEQYF
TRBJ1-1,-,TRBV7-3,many,TGTGCCAGCAGCTTAAGTAATGGGATGCCTTTCTTT,CASSLSNGMPFF
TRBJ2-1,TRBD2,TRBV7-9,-,TGTGCCAGCAGCCCCGACCTAGCGGGTGGATACAATGAGCAGTTCTTC,CASSPDLAGGYNEQFF
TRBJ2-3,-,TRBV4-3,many,TGCGCCAGCAGCCAGGACTATAGCACAGATACGCAGTATTTT,CASSQDYSTDTQYF
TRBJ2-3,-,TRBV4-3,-,TGCGCCAGCAGCCCCCGACTAGCAGATACGCAGTATTTT,CASSPRLADTQYF
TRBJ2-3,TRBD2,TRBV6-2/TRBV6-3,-,TGTGCCAGCAGCCCCTCCCGGGGGGGGCAGGGGACGCAGTATTTT,CASSPSRGGQGTQYF
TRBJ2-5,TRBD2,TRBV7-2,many,TGTGCCAGCAGCTTAAGCGGCGGGGGGGGATTTGTGGAGACCCAGTACTTC,CASSLSGGGGFVETQYF
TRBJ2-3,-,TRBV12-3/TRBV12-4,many,TGTGCCAGCAGTTTAGTTGGGGGTGACGCAGATACGCAGTATTTT,CASSLVGGDADTQYF
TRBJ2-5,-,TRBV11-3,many,TGTGCCAGCAGCACCACTGTGGGCCTGGGCCAAGAGACCCAGTACTTC,CASSTTVGLGQETQYF
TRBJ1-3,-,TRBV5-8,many,TGTGCCAGCAGCTTGGTCCCCGTGCAACACACCATATATTTT,CASSLVPVQHTIYF
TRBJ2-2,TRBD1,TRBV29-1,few,TGCAGCGTTGCAGGGGGCCCGAACACCGGGGAGCTGTTTTTT,CSVAGGPNTGELFF
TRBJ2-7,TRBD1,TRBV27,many,TGTGCCAGCAGTTTTATAGGACAGGGAGGCCTTGACGAGCAGTACTTC,CASSFIGQGGLDEQYF
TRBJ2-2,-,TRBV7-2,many,TGTGCCAGCAGCTTAGGGGGTCTGGTCGGGGAGCTGTTTTTT,CASSLGGLVGELFF
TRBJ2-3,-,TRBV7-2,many,TGTGCCAGCAGCTTAGCTCTAGCGAGAGATACGCAGTATTTT,CASSLALARDTQYF
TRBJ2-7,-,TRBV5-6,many,TGTGCCAGCAGTCCGACGGGGCACGAGCAGTACTTC,CASSPTGHEQYF
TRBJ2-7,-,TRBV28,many,TGTGCCAGCAGTCTCTTGGGGGACACTTACGAGCAGTACTTC,CASSLLGDTYEQYF
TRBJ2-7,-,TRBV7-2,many,TGTGCCAGCAGCTTACCCCCTCAGGCAGCCTACGAGCAGTACTTC,CASSLPPQAAYEQYF
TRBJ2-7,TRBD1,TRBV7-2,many,TGTGCCAGCAGCTTATATGGGGGGGACAGGGCGGTCTACGAGCAGTACTTC,CASSLYGGDRAVYEQYF
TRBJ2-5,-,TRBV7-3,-,TGTGCCAGCAGCTCTGGGGGAGAACGGGAGACCCAGTACTTC,CASSSGGERETQYF
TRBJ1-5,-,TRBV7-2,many,TGTGCCAGCAGCTTGAGTCCGGGTCAGCCCCAGCATTTT,CASSLSPGQPQHF
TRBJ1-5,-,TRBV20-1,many,TGCAGTGCAACGGACGGCGGGGTAAATCAGCCCCAGCATTTT,CSATDGGVNQPQHF
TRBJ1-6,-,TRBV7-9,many,TGTGCCAGCAGCTTAGGGCAGGGAAAATCACCCCTCCACTTT,CASSLGQGKSPLHF
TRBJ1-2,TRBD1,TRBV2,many,TGTGCCAGCAGTTACCGGGGACAGGGTGCTGGCTACACCTTC,CASSYRGQGAGYTF
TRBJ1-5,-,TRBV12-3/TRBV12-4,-,TGTGCCAGCAGTTTGTGGCACGGGTTAGGGGCCAATCAGCCCCAGCATTTT,CASSLWHGLGANQPQHF
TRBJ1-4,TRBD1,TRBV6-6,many,TGTGCCAGCAGTTCGGGGGACAGGGGTGTCGAAAAACTGTTTTTT,CASSSGDRGVEKLFF
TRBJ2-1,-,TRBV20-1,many,TGCAGTGCTAGAGCCCCAGCGGGGCGGGGGCCCTACAATGAGCAGTTCTTC,CSARAPAGRGPYNEQFF
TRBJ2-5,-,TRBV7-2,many,TGTGCCAGCAGCTTAGGACAGAGAGAGACCCAGTACTTC,CASSLGQRETQYF
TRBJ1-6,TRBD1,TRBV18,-,TGTGCCAGCTCACCACCGGTAGGGACAGGGGACTATAATTCACCCCTCCACTTT,CASSPPVGTGDYNSPLHF
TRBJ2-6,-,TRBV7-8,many,TGTGCCAGCAGCCCCTGGACCGTAGTCGATCGCTCTGGGGCCAACGTCCTGACTTTC,CASSPWTVVDRSGANVLTF
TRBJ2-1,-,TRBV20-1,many,TGCAGTGCTAGAGGGGGGGCTAGCCATGAGCAGTTCTTC,CSARGGASHEQFF
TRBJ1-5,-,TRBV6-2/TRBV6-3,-,TGTGCCAGCAGTTACGTAGGGGATTGGCAGCCCCAGCATTTT,CASSYVGDWQPQHF
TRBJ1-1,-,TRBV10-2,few,TGCGCCAGCAGTGCTGCAGGGTTCGCTGAAGCTTTCTTT,CASSAAGFAEAFF
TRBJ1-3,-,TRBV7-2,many,TGTGCCAGCAGCTTAGGGTTCGCTGGAAACACCATATATTTT,CASSLGFAGNTIYF
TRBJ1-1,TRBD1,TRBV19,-,TGTGCCAGTAGTGCTGGGACAGGGAACACTGAAGCTTTCTTT,CASSAGTGNTEAFF
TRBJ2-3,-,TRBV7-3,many,TGTGCCAGCAGCTTGAAGACAGGCCAGCGGTTCACAGATACGCAGTATTTT,CASSLKTGQRFTDTQYF
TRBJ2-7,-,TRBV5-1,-,TGCGCCAGCAGTCCCGCCAGGGGGGCCCTCTACGAGCAGTACTTC,CASSPARGALYEQYF
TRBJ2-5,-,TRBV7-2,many,TGTGCCAGCAGCATCGGCCCGCGGGAGACCCAGTACTTC,CASSIGPRETQYF
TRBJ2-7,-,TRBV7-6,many,TGTGCCAGCAGCTTAGCCCAAGACTACGAGCAGTACTTC,CASSLAQDYEQYF
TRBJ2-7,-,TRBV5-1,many,TGCGCCAGCAGCATAGACTACGAGCAGTACTTC,CASSIDYEQYF
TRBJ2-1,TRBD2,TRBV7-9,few,TGTGCCAGCAGCTTAGGCTCTAGCGGGGGGTACTACAATGAGCAGTTCTTC,CASSLGSSGGYYNEQFF
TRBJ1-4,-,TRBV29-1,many,TGCAGCGTTAGCAGGGGAACTAATGAAAAACTGTTTTTT,CSVSRGTNEKLFF
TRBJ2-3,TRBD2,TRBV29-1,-,TGCAGCGTCGAAGAGCGGGGGCGCACAGATACGCAGTATTTT,CSVEERGRTDTQYF
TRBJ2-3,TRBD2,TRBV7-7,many,TGTGCCAGCAGCCCGAGCCCACTAGCGGGGATCACAGATACGCAGTATTTT,CASSPSPLAGITDTQYF
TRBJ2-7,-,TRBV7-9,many,TGTGCCAGCAGCTTAGTTGGGCAGGTCCACGAGCAGTACTTC,CASSLVGQVHEQYF
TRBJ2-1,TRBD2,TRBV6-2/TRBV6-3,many,TGTGCCAGCAGTTACTCGAGGACTAGCGGGGGGTCGAAATACAATGAGCAGTTCTTC,CASSYSRTSGGSKYNEQFF